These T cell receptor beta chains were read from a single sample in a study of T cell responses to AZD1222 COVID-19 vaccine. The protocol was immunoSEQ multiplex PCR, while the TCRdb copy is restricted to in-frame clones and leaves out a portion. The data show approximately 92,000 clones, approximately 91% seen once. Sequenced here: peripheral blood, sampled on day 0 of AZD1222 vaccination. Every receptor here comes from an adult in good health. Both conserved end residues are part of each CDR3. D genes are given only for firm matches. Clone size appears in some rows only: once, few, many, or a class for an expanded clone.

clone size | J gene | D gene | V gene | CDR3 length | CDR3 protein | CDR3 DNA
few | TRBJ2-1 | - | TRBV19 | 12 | CASSIRRGSPLF | TGTGCCAGTAGTATCCGAAGAGGGAGTCCTCTCTTC
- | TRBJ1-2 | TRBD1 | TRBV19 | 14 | CASGQGGAPYGYTF | TGTGCCAGTGGACAGGGAGGTGCCCCCTATGGCTACACCTTC
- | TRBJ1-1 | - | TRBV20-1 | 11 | CSARGAPGAFF | TGCAGTGCACGGGGGGCCCCTGGGGCTTTCTTT
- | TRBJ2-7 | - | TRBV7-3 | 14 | CASSLTDSSYEQYF | TGTGCCAGCAGCTTAACGGACAGCTCCTACGAGCAGTACTTC
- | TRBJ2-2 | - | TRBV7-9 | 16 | CASSLRRQHVTGELFF | TGTGCCAGCAGCTTACGCCGACAGCACGTCACCGGGGAGCTGTTTTTT
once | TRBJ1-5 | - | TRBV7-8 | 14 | CASSLDVGLQPQHF | TGTGCCAGCAGCTTAGACGTGGGGCTTCAGCCCCAGCATTTT
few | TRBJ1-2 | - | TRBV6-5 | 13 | CASSYEGVSGYTF | TGTGCCAGCAGTTACGAGGGTGTAAGTGGCTACACCTTC
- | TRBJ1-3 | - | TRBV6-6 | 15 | CASSYTSGAGNTIYF | TGTGCCAGCAGTTACACGTCGGGCGCTGGAAACACCATATATTTT
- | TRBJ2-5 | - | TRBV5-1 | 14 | CASSLVGPGETQYF | TGCGCCAGCAGCTTGGTAGGGCCCGGGGAGACCCAGTACTTC
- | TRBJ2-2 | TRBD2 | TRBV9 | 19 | CASSLSGGMGLVGTGELFF | TGTGCCAGCAGCCTCTCGGGGGGGATGGGACTAGTCGGCACCGGGGAGCTGTTTTTT
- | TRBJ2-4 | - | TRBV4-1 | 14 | CASSQDPAKNIQYF | TGCGCCAGCAGCCAAGATCCAGCCAAAAACATTCAGTACTTC
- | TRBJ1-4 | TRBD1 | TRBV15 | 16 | CATSRDRGTGDEKLFF | TGTGCCACCAGCAGAGATCGCGGGACAGGGGATGAAAAACTGTTTTTT
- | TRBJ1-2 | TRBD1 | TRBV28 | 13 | CASSSGQHYGYTF | TGTGCCAGCAGTTCGGGACAGCACTATGGCTACACCTTC
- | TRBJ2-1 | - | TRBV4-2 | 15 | CASSQDVAGRDEQFF | TGTGCCAGCAGCCAAGATGTGGCAGGGCGGGATGAGCAGTTCTTC
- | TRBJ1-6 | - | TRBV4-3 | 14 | CASSQTQGKGPLHF | TGCGCCAGCAGCCAGACACAGGGTAAGGGTCCCCTCCACTTT
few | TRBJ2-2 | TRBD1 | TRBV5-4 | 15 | CASSKPGQGAGELFF | TGTGCCAGCAGCAAGCCGGGACAGGGGGCCGGGGAGCTGTTTTTT
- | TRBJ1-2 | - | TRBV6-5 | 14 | CASSYSGRGKGYTF | TGTGCCAGCAGTTACTCCGGCAGGGGTAAAGGCTACACCTTC
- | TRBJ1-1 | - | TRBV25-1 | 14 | CASSERGVNTEAFF | TGTGCCAGCAGTGAAAGGGGGGTGAACACTGAAGCTTTCTTT
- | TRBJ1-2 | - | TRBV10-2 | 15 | CASREGVRGVYGYTF | TGCGCCAGCAGGGAGGGGGTGCGGGGAGTCTATGGCTACACCTTC
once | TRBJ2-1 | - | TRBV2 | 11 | CASSEYNEQFF | TGTGCCAGCAGTGAGTACAATGAGCAGTTCTTC
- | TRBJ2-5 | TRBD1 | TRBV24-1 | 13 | CATSDRPGQPLNF | TGTGCCACCAGTGACCGGCCGGGACAGCCTTTAAACTTC
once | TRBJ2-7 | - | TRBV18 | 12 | CASSPRGNEQYF | TGTGCCAGCTCACCACGGGGTAACGAGCAGTACTTC
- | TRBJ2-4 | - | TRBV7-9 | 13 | CASTKVAKNIQYF | TGTGCCAGCACCAAGGTAGCCAAAAACATTCAGTACTTC
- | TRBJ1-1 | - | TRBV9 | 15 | CASSVGGWGNTEAFF | TGTGCCAGCAGCGTAGGCGGTTGGGGAAACACTGAAGCTTTCTTT
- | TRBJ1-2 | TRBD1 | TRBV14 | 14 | CASSRRQGHGGYTF | TGTGCCAGCAGCCGGCGACAGGGACACGGGGGCTACACCTTC
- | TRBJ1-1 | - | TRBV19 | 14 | CASSIMSLNTEAFF | TGTGCCAGTAGTATCATGTCCCTTAACACTGAAGCTTTCTTT
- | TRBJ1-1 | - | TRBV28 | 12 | CASSFLGGGAFF | TGTGCCAGCAGTTTCCTTGGGGGAGGGGCTTTCTTT
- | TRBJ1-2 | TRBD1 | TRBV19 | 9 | CASRRTGLF | TGTGCCAGTCGAAGGACAGGCCTTTTC
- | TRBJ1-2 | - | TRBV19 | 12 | CASSLEYYGYTF | TGTGCCAGTAGTCTAGAGTACTATGGCTACACCTTC
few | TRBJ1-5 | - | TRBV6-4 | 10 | CARKRQPQHF | TGTGCCAGAAAAAGGCAGCCCCAGCATTTT
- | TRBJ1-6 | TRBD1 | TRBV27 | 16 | CASSLEGQGAFSPLHF | TGTGCCAGCAGTTTGGAAGGACAGGGGGCGTTTTCACCCCTCCACTTT
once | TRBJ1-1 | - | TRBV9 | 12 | CASSLTNTEAFF | TGTGCCAGCAGCTTAACGAACACTGAAGCTTTCTTT
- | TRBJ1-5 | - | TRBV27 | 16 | CASKPVQGTRNQPQHF | TGTGCCAGCAAACCCGTGCAGGGGACACGCAATCAGCCCCAGCATTTT
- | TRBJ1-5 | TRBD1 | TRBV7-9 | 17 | CASSPGTGGGGNQPQHF | TGTGCCAGCAGCCCCGGGACAGGGGGAGGTGGCAATCAGCCCCAGCATTTT
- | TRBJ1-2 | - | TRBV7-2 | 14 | CASSPGGLIYGYTF | TGTGCCAGCAGCCCCGGGGGATTGATCTATGGCTACACCTTC
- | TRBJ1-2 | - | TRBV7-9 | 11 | CASSLTNGYTF | TGTGCCAGCAGCTTAACAAATGGCTACACCTTC
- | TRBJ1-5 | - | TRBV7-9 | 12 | CASSPPNQPQHF | TGTGCCAGCAGCCCCCCGAATCAGCCCCAGCATTTT
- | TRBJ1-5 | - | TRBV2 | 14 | CASSQTESRQPQHF | TGTGCCAGCAGTCAGACAGAAAGTAGGCAGCCCCAGCATTTT
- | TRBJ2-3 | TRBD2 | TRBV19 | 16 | CASTGSSGRGGDTQYF | TGTGCCAGCACCGGATCATCAGGACGGGGGGGCGATACGCAGTATTTT
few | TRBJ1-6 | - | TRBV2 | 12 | CASVPPGSPLHF | TGTGCCAGCGTCCCCCCAGGTTCACCCCTCCACTTT
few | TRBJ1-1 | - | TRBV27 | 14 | CASSLRHRNTEAFF | TGTGCCAGCAGTTTGAGACACAGGAACACTGAAGCTTTCTTT
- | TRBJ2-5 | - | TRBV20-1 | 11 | CSVILGETQYF | TGCAGTGTTATTTTGGGGGAGACCCAGTACTTC
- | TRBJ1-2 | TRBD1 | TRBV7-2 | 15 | CASSSLDRAHHGYTF | TGTGCCAGCAGCTCCCTGGACAGGGCTCACCATGGCTACACCTTC
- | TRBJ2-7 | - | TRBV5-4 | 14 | CASSLDPDSYEQYF | TGTGCCAGCAGCTTGGACCCCGACAGTTACGAGCAGTACTTC
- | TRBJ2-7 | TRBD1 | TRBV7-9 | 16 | CASSLGGWTGGYEQYF | TGTGCCAGCAGCTTAGGGGGGTGGACAGGAGGCTACGAGCAGTACTTC
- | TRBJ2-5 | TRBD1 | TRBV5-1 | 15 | CASTPGTGVWETQYF | TGCGCCAGCACCCCCGGGACAGGGGTTTGGGAGACCCAGTACTTC
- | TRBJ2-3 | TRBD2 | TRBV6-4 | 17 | CASSVSGGGGASDTQYF | TGTGCCAGCAGTGTCTCCGGTGGCGGGGGGGCCTCGGATACGCAGTATTTT
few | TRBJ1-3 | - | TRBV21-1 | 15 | CASSKGGQSGNTIYF | TGTGCCAGCAGCAAAGGGGGACAAAGTGGAAACACCATATATTTT